Listed here are 29 T cell receptor beta chains from one sample, sequenced in a study of T cell responses to AZD1222 COVID-19 vaccine. Using immunoSEQ multiplex PCR, the repertoire was profiled, and TCRdb retains in-frame clones only, with some absent. The data show around 160,000 clones, with around nine tenths seen just once and 4% to 6% held by the top ten. This specimen was peripheral blood, taken on day 0 of AZD1222 vaccination. These receptors were taken from an adult in good health.

The count of this clone is one. The chain is built from TRBV24-1 and TRBJ1-4; D gene ambiguous. V lost 3 bases, J lost 14 bases, and 15 bases lay in between. Germline-derived CDR1 and CDR2 are KGHDR and SFDVKD. The CDR3 sequence is 13 residues long. CDR3 sequence: CATSDPVTYKLFF. The CDR3 DNA is TGTGCCACCAGTGATCCAGTGACGTACAAGCTGTTTTTT.

The chain uses TRBV19 and TRBJ2-1; 9 bases fit TRBD2. The CDR3 consists of 18 residues. Per germline, CDR1 LNHDA and CDR2 SQIVND (reference sequence). Losses at the gene ends were 4 bases for V and 3 bases for J; bases not matched to a gene: 13. CDR3: CASSTRLELAGRYNEQFF. Here the CDR3 DNA reads TGTGCCAGTAGTACGCGATTGGAACTAGCGGGTCGCTACAATGAGCAGTTCTTC.

This CDR3 is CSAQGTGANVLTF. DNA of the CDR3: TGCAGCGCCCAGGGGACTGGGGCCAACGTCCTGACTTTC. The rearrangement uses TRBV29-1 and TRBJ2-6; possible D gene TRBD1, 6 bases. With 7 bases removed from V and 2 bases from J, the gap between germline ends came to 9 bases. The CDR3 is made up of 13 amino acids. Germline V CDR1 and CDR2: SQVTM, ANQGSEA.

In its sample, this clone was seen once. The chain couples TRBV4-3 to TRBJ1-1; D is ambiguous. The CDR3 has 15 residues. V was clipped by 5 bases and J by 5 bases, with 18 bases between them. Per germline, CDR1 LGHNA and CDR2 YSLEER. The CDR3: CASSKGEGVGTEAFF. The CDR3 DNA is TGCGCCAGCAGCAAAGGCGAGGGTGTTGGGACTGAAGCTTTCTTT.

The chain recombines TRBV11-2 with TRBJ1-2, with D maybe TRBD1 (5 bases). The V gene lost 6 bases and the J gene lost 7 bases, with 12 bases spanning the gap. Germline V gives CDR1 SGHAT, CDR2 FQNNGV. The CDR3 contains 12 residues. The CDR3 nucleotides are TGTGCCAGCAGGAGAGAAGGGGTTGGCTACACCTTC. Protein: CASRREGVGYTF. The entire variable domain, with the rest obtained from reference TRBV11-2 and TRBJ1-2, is as follows: EAGVAQSPRYKIIEKRQSVAFWCNPISGHATLYWYQQILGQGPKLLIQFQNNGVVDDSQLPKDRFSAERLKGVDSTLKIQPAKLEDSAVYLCASRREGVGYTFGSGTRLTVV.

The V and J genes are TRBV5-4 and TRBJ1-2, with 9 bases matching TRBD1. Germline CDR1 and CDR2: SGHNT and YYREEE (reference sequence). V gave up 3 bases and J gave up 2 bases; unmatched junction bases: 2. The CDR3 totals 14 residues. The CDR3 region is CASSWDRVNYGYTF. The CDR3 nucleotides are TGTGCCAGCAGCTGGGACAGGGTAAACTATGGCTACACCTTC.

This clone was seen once. J is TRBJ2-3 and V is TRBV9; possibly TRBD1 for D (6 bases). Trimming stripped 7 bases from V and 2 bases from J, with 14 bases between. The CDR3 is 14 residues long. CDR1 SGDLS and CDR2 YYNGEE come from the germline V gene. Written as DNA, the CDR3 is TGTGCCAGCTCTCTCCGACAGGCCACAGATACGCAGTATTTT. It translates to CASSLRQATDTQYF.

This sequence joins TRBV10-2 and TRBJ1-2; D remains unclear. This CDR3 is 14 amino acids long. V was shortened by 3 bases and J by 7 bases, with 15 bases between the two germline ends. Germline V gives CDR1 WSHSY, CDR2 SAAADI. Here the CDR3 DNA reads TGCGCCAGCAGTGAATCGTTGGCAGCGACTGGCTACACCTTC. Translating it yields CASSESLAATGYTF.

This rearrangement joins TRBV5-8 to TRBJ1-3; D not resolved. Germline V lookup: CDR1 SGHTS, CDR2 YDEGEE. Between the trimmed V and J ends, which lost 1 base and 2 bases, there was a span of 4 bases. The CDR3 runs 13 residues. CDR3 nucleotide sequence: TGTGCCAGCAGCTTGAGGCCTGGAAACACCATATATTTT. Translated, it gives CASSLRPGNTIYF. The complete variable domain, with remaining parts taken from reference TRBV5-8 and TRBJ1-3, reads EAGVTQSPTHLIKTRGQQATLRCSPISGHTSVYWYQQALGLGLQFLLWYDEGEERNRGNFPPRFSGRQFPNYSSELNVNALELEDSALYLCASSLRPGNTIYFGEGSWLTVV.

The rearrangement uses TRBV7-9 and TRBJ2-3; D is perhaps TRBD1 or TRBD2 (5 bases each). Between the trimmed V and J ends, which lost 5 bases and 4 bases, there was a span of 22 bases. Germline V CDR1 and CDR2: SEHNR, FQNEAQ (reference sequence). The CDR3 is made up of 17 amino acids. The CDR3 is CASSPLPFGAEADTQYF. As DNA, the CDR3 is TGTGCCAGCAGCCCCCTCCCCTTCGGGGCTGAGGCAGATACGCAGTATTTT.

This clone appeared a single time. This CDR3 is CASSLASGTVLTF. The CDR3 DNA sequence: TGTGCCAGCAGCTTAGCCTCGGGGACCGTCCTGACTTTC. The chain carries TRBV11-2 and TRBJ2-6, with D perhaps assigned TRBD1 or TRBD2 (5 bases each). Germline CDR1 is SGHAT and CDR2 is FQNNGV. The V end was cut by 1 base, the J end by 12 bases, with 10 bases between. The CDR3 has 13 amino acids. The full variable domain, in which reference TRBV11-2 and TRBJ2-6 provide the parts outside the CDR3, is EAGVAQSPRYKIIEKRQSVAFWCNPISGHATLYWYQQILGQGPKLLIQFQNNGVVDDSQLPKDRFSAERLKGVDSTLKIQPAKLEDSAVYLCASSLASGTVLTFGAGSRLTVL.

The chain joins TRBV5-4 to TRBJ2-1, with D hard to call. Trimming stripped 4 bases from V and 6 bases from J, with 20 bases between. Germline V gene lookup returns CDR1 SGHNT and CDR2 YYREEE (reference sequence). CDR3 length equals 16 residues. The CDR3 DNA reads TGTGCCAGCAGCCCGCTCCTCTGGAGCCAATCCAATGAGCAGTTCTTC. It specifies CASSPLLWSQSNEQFF.

This clone was recorded once. The chain combines TRBV11-2 with TRBJ2-5, with a tentative D call TRBD2 (6 bases). The germline V gene encodes CDR1 SGHAT and CDR2 FQNNGV. This CDR3 comprises 13 residues. V was cut by 5 bases and J by 5 bases, with 12 bases left in between. In nucleotides, the CDR3 is TGTGCCAGCAGCCCGGGGAGCGGGGAGACCCAGTACTTC. Protein product: CASSPGSGETQYF.

This clone was picked up one time. An end of the junction differs from the germline gene, which may be a read error. This rearrangement joins TRBV9 to TRBJ1-5; no clear D gene. CDR3 length: 13 amino acids. Germline V gives CDR1 SGDLS, CDR2 YYNGEE. The CDR3 protein is CASSVGSDQPQHF. DNA for the CDR3: TGTGCCAGCAGCGTCGGTAGCGATCAGCCCCAGCATTTT.

This sequence joins TRBV5-4 and TRBJ2-2; D gene uncertain. V was cut by 1 base and J by 1 base, with 5 bases left in between. This CDR3 has 14 residues. Germline lookup yields CDR1 SGHNT and CDR2 YYREEE (reference sequence). Here the CDR3 DNA reads TGTGCCAGCAGCTTGAGCAGGAACACCGGGGAGCTGTTTTTT. Translation gives CASSLSRNTGELFF. The whole variable domain, remainder taken from reference TRBV5-4 and TRBJ2-2, is ETGVTQSPTHLIKTRGQQVTLRCSSQSGHNTVSWYQQALGQGPQFIFQYYREEENGRGNFPPRFSGLQFPNYSSELNVNALELDDSALYLCASSLSRNTGELFFGEGSRLTVL.

CDR3 residues: CASSQLSGNEQFF. The DNA of the CDR3 is TGTGCCAGCAGCCAACTCAGCGGCAATGAGCAGTTCTTC. J is TRBJ2-1 and V is TRBV3-1 (or the pseudogene TRBV3-2), with D possibly matching TRBD2 (5 bases). The CDR3 is 13 amino acids. V dropped 2 bases and J dropped 6 bases, with 8 bases sitting between them. Germline assignment: CDR1 LGHDT and CDR2 YNNKEL (reference sequence).

V gene TRBV28 combines with J gene TRBJ2-3; the D gene is possibly TRBD2 (6 bases). This CDR3 comprises 14 residues. The germline V gene encodes CDR1 MDHEN and CDR2 SYDVKM. V gave up 2 bases and J gave up 7 bases, with 13 bases separating them. The CDR3 nucleotides are TGTGCCAGCAGTTTAGAGCGGGCCTCCAATACGCAGTATTTT. It translates to CASSLERASNTQYF.

This chain uses TRBV5-1 with TRBJ2-3; 16 bases fit TRBD2. The V and J ends lost 4 bases and 1 base, in that order; junction bases with no gene match: 6. This CDR3 has 18 amino acids. Germline CDR1 and CDR2: SGHRS and YFSETQ. In nucleotides, the CDR3 is TGCGCCAGCAGCGTGGGACTAGCGGGGGGGCCGGGCACAGATACGCAGTATTTT. Encoded protein: CASSVGLAGGPGTDTQYF.

The gene calls are TRBV19 and TRBJ1-2, with 12 bases identical to TRBD1. This CDR3 comprises 16 residues. Germline values: CDR1 LNHDA, CDR2 SQIVND (reference sequence). Unmatched junction bases numbered 1, after V lost 0 bases and J lost 2 bases. CDR3 nucleotide sequence: TGTGCCAGTAGTATAGACGGGACAGGGGGCAACTATGGCTACACCTTC. Translating it yields CASSIDGTGGNYGYTF.

Worth noting for this clone: A much larger clone differs by one base, so this may be a read error. The rearrangement uses TRBV4-2 and TRBJ1-1, with D hard to call. CDR1 and CDR2 from the germline V gene are LGHNA and YNFKEQ. The CDR3 has 15 residues. CDR3 loop: CPSSRLWDPKGEAFF. The CDR3 DNA follows: TGTCCCAGCAGCCGACTCTGGGATCCCAAAGGTGAAGCTTTCTTT.

J is TRBJ2-1 and V is TRBV6-5; unclear D gene. The germline V gene encodes CDR1 MNHEY and CDR2 SVGAGI. CDR3 size: 15 residues. Trimming took off 4 bases at V and 5 bases at J, with 15 bases between the two ends. The CDR3 loop is CASSSEPTLNNEQFF. CDR3 coding DNA: TGTGCCAGCAGTTCCGAGCCAACGCTGAACAATGAGCAGTTCTTC.

This rearrangement joins TRBV5-6 to TRBJ1-2; 8 bases match TRBD1. This CDR3 contains 13 residues. Germline V gene data show CDR1 as SGHDT and CDR2 as YYEEEE. J lost 8 bases, V lost 0 bases, and 3 bases had no gene match. CDR3 region: CASSLGGTGGYTF. The CDR3 region has the DNA TGTGCCAGCAGCTTGGGGGGGACAGGAGGCTACACCTTC.

The V and J genes are TRBV7-3 and TRBJ2-7; TRBD2 matches at 7 bases. The V gene end was trimmed by 2 bases and the J gene end by 7 bases; junction bases not matched to a gene: 11. Per the germline V gene, CDR1 is SGHTA and CDR2 is FQGTGA. The length of the CDR3 is 15 residues. The chain's CDR3 is CASSLYPSTSQEQYF. DNA for the CDR3: TGTGCCAGCAGCTTATACCCTTCGACTAGCCAGGAGCAGTACTTC.

J is TRBJ2-3 and V is TRBV29-1, with TRBD1 matching 7 bases. Germline V gives CDR1 SQVTM, CDR2 ANQGSEA. V shed 7 bases, J shed 0 bases, and the junction held 10 bases outside the gene matches. This CDR3 is built from 15 residues. CDR3 region: CSADPTGDSTDTQYF. The CDR3 DNA reads TGCAGCGCTGACCCCACAGGGGATAGCACAGATACGCAGTATTTT.

A single count supports this clone. The CDR3 here is CASSFDSTQGAFF. For the CDR3, the DNA is TGTGCCAGCAGTTTCGACTCGACCCAAGGGGCTTTCTTT. V usage is TRBV2 and J usage is TRBJ1-1, with unresolved D. CDR3 length: 13 amino acids. V lost 5 bases, J lost 11 bases, and 18 bases lay in between. Germline V CDR1 and CDR2: SNHLY, FYNNEI.

The chain carries TRBV10-3 and TRBJ2-7; D gene uncertain. This CDR3 spans 13 amino acids. The germline V gene encodes CDR1 ENHRY and CDR2 SYGVKD. V was trimmed by 3 bases and J by 6 bases, leaving 12 bases between them. The DNA of the CDR3 is TGTGCCATCAGTGACAATCAGGCGTCCGAGCAGTACTTC. This gives the protein CAISDNQASEQYF.

J is TRBJ1-3 and V is TRBV5-6; D gene uncertain. Per the germline V gene, CDR1 is SGHDT and CDR2 is YYEEEE. The CDR3 runs 16 residues. The V gene lost 3 bases and the J gene lost 0 bases, with 13 bases spanning the gap. This CDR3 reads CASSYSGRYSGNTIYF. The CDR3 nucleotides are TGTGCCAGCAGCTATAGTGGCAGATACTCTGGAAACACCATATATTTT.

V is TRBV5-1 and J is TRBJ2-5, with unresolved D. Trimming took 0 bases from V and 4 from J, leaving 7 bases between them. The CDR3 has 13 residues. Germline V gives CDR1 SGHRS, CDR2 YFSETQ. CDR3 protein: CASSLGLRETQYF. DNA for the CDR3: TGCGCCAGCAGCTTGGGACTTCGAGAGACCCAGTACTTC.

V usage is TRBV5-6 and J usage is TRBJ1-1; D is ambiguous. V shed 0 bases and J shed 6 bases, with 9 bases lying between them. This CDR3 is built from 13 residues. Germline loops: CDR1 SGHDT, CDR2 YYEEEE. CDR3 nucleotide sequence: TGTGCCAGCAGCTTGGTGGGTCTCGCTGAAGCTTTCTTT. It encodes CASSLVGLAEAFF.